The clone carrying this T cell receptor beta chain occurred a few times. Its antigen is not identified. The sample comes from a study of T cell repertoires in cytomegalovirus infection. Study in general: Public TCR beta signatures indicated both CMV infection and matching HLA type. Study-wide points: Cumulative frequency (of public TCR beta family members) identified carriers of CMV plus the relevant HLA. HLA-C-restricted CMV clonotypes gave the most frequent clonotype in two of eight donors.

Germline-derived CDR1 and CDR2 are DFQATT and SNEGSKA (reference sequence). Losses at the gene ends were 0 bases for V and 2 bases for J; bases not matched to a gene: 2. There are 16 residues in the CDR3. TCRdb re-called the reads with MiXCR, one entry per CDR3 protein. The repertoire holds 290,000 or so distinct CDR3 sequences, with around 9.1% as singletons. The gene calls are TRBV20-1 and TRBJ2-1, with 12 bases lining up with TRBD2. Specimen: PBMCs. The sequence came from a human donor in good health (CMV status not recorded). Some clones in this sample may be carry-over from other donors' samples. The DNA for the CDR3 is TGCAGTGCTAGAGACCCTAGCGGGGGGGCCTACAATGAGCAGTTCTTC. Amino acid sequence: CSARDPSGGAYNEQFF.